Described below is a single T cell receptor (beta chain) sequence and its context. These data belong to a study of T cell changes during pregnancy in multiple sclerosis. The germline gives CDR1 SGHRS, CDR2 YFSETQ. The junction had 11 bases not matched to a gene; V was cut back by 4 bases and J by 10 bases. The CDR3 is made up of 14 amino acids. TCRdb keeps only in-frame clones here, not all; method: immunoSEQ multiplex PCR. The sample consists of approximately 30,000 clones, about nine tenths of them appearing once. The chain employs TRBV5-1 and TRBJ1-2; 9 bases align to TRBD1. This receptor was obtained from a female donor in good health, enrolled as a control in a pregnancy study. This material consisted of CD4+ T cells from peripheral blood mononuclear cells, taken in the first trimester of pregnancy. Here the CDR3 DNA reads TGCGCCAGCAGCGCAACCACCGGGACAGGGAACTACACCTTC. Translated, it gives CASSATTGTGNYTF.